This T cell receptor beta chain was captured in a study of shared clonotypes between healthy human individuals. Study information: A few men and a couple of women, aged 18 to 49, were donors. Per donor, CD8 memory used one plate, CD8 naive used two, CD4 memory used three and CD4 naive used three. Findings of the study overall: What rarefaction showed was incomplete sorted-subset sequencing despite large depth. Memory subsets had estimated richness that was generally smaller than that of naive subsets.

This clone is a singleton in its sample. Its matching antigen is unknown. This table comes from immunoSEQ multiplex PCR, and its TCRdb copy is limited to in-frame clones, with some not included. The table records approximately 530,000 clones, less than 96% of them present only once. V was clipped by 4 bases and J by 3 bases, with 14 bases between them. This CDR3 spans 15 amino acids. From germline, CDR1 is MNHNS and CDR2 SASEGT. Sequencing input: naive CD4+ T cells sorted from blood. The subset is: CD45RA+ positively selected. This TCR derives from a woman aged 25-40 years in good health. The V call is TRBV6-1, the J call TRBJ2-3; perhaps TRBD2 as D (5 bases). For the CDR3, the DNA is TGTGCCAGCAGTGGCCAAAGCGGAGAAACAGATACGCAGTATTTT. Protein sequence: CASSGQSGETDTQYF.